The entry that follows covers one T cell receptor beta chain sequence. Its antigen is as yet unknown. Alongside CTLA-4 blockade with ipilimumab, patients with chemo-refractory metastatic non-small-cell lung cancer received focal radiation. The germline V gene encodes CDR1 SGDLS and CDR2 YYNGEE. The CDR3 length is 18 residues. J lost 0 bases, V lost 2 bases, and 3 bases had no gene match. Clones were read by immunoSEQ multiplex PCR, and TCRdb kept only the in-frame ones, dropping some. The sample includes some 100,000 clones, approximately 80% of them seen just once. The data stem from a study of radiotherapy plus CTLA-4 blockade in lung cancer. Study-wide background: The study recorded objective responses in roughly 20% of patients and disease control in around 33%.

Study results and caveats: Dynamics of early blood T cell clones, together with interferon-beta, were reportedly the best predictors of response. TCR clones from tumors expanded in blood after radiotherapy plus ipilimumab.

The specimen comprised peripheral blood, sampled from a patient treated with radiotherapy plus ipilimumab. The TCR was taken from a human donor with non-small cell lung cancer who had a partial response to radiotherapy plus ipilimumab. The chain couples TRBV9 to TRBJ2-2, with 14 nucleotides matching TRBD2. The CDR3 region is CASSVTSGRAPNTGELFF. The CDR3 coding sequence is TGTGCCAGCAGCGTGACTAGCGGGAGGGCCCCGAACACCGGGGAGCTGTTTTTT.